This passage covers 26 T cell receptor beta chains from one sample sequenced in a study of blood T cell repertoires in COVID-19. The repertoire was sequenced with immunoSEQ multiplex PCR; TCRdb's copy has only in-frame clones and lacks some. The sample lists around 250,000 clones; approximately 85% were seen once. Sequencing used PBMCs or T cells enriched from blood (not recorded which). The receptors shown here come from a woman between 45 and 65 years old who had recovered from COVID-19.

This chain joins TRBV11-2 and TRBJ2-1, with 7 bases matching TRBD2. Germline trimming cut 5 bases from V and 2 bases from J; bases unmatched to any gene: 6. Germline values: CDR1 SGHAT, CDR2 FQNNGV. CDR3 size: 15 residues. The CDR3 is CASSPSSGTYNEQFF. The CDR3 DNA is TGTGCCAGCAGCCCCTCAAGCGGGACCTACAATGAGCAGTTCTTC.

This chain joins TRBV3-1 (or the pseudogene TRBV3-2) and TRBJ2-5; the D gene is possibly TRBD1 (5 bases). Trimming took off 1 base at V and 5 bases at J, with 14 bases between the two ends. Germline CDR1 and CDR2: LGHDT and YNNKEL (reference sequence). CDR3 length: 15 residues. In DNA form, the CDR3 reads TGTGCCAGCAGCCAAGGGGGTCTAGGGGTGGAGACCCAGTACTTC. Translation gives CASSQGGLGVETQYF.

The J gene is TRBJ2-3, the V gene TRBV9; TRBD2 aligns across 8 bases. Germline V gives CDR1 SGDLS, CDR2 YYNGEE. The trim removed 4 bases at V and 0 bases at J, leaving 4 bases unmatched. This CDR3 comprises 15 residues. This chain's CDR3 is CASSSSSGSTDTQYF. The CDR3 nucleotides are TGTGCCAGCAGCTCCTCTAGCGGGAGCACAGATACGCAGTATTTT.

CDR3: CASSLGGIYGYTF. The CDR3 DNA reads as TGTGCCAGCAGCTTAGGAGGTATCTATGGCTACACCTTC. The V call is TRBV11-1, the J call TRBJ1-2; no reliable D call. Germline V gene data show CDR1 as SGHAT and CDR2 as FQDESV (reference sequence). The ends were cut back, 1 base at V and 4 bases at J, with 7 bases in the middle. The CDR3 is 13 residues long.

The chain combines TRBV4-1 with TRBJ2-2, with a weak D call TRBD2 (5 bases). The CDR3 is made up of 15 amino acids. Germline values: CDR1 MGHRA, CDR2 YSYEKL. V lost 6 bases, J lost 0 bases, and 11 bases lay in between. In DNA, the CDR3 is TGCGCCAGCAGTGACGGAGGATCGAACACCGGGGAGCTGTTTTTT. Its protein product is CASSDGGSNTGELFF.

This clone has more than one count but fewer than ten. V is TRBV21-1 and J is TRBJ2-2; the table's D call, TRBD1, was not checked against the DNA. TRBV21-1 is a recognized pseudogene. This CDR3 has 15 residues. The CDR3, as DNA: TGTGCCAGCAGCAAACGTGGCCGGAACACCGGGGAGCTGTTTTTT. It codes for CASSKRGRNTGELFF.

The chain carries TRBV7-6 and TRBJ2-3; D ambiguous. The CDR3 is 14 amino acids. CDR1 is SGHVS and CDR2 is FNYEAQ in the germline V gene. Trimming removed 4 bases from V and 4 bases from J, with 12 bases in between. The CDR3 nucleotides are TGTGCCAGCAGCTCCCCGGGTCAGCCAGATACGCAGTATTTT. Translation gives CASSSPGQPDTQYF. Filled out from reference TRBV7-6 and TRBJ2-3, the complete variable domain reads GAGVSQSPRYKVTKRGQDVALRCDPISGHVSLYWYRQALGQGPEFLTYFNYEAQQDKSGLPNDRFSAERPEGSISTLTIQRTEQRDSAMYRCASSSPGQPDTQYFGPGTRLTVL.

J is TRBJ1-3 and V is TRBV30, with D unclear. Germline assignment: CDR1 GTSNPN and CDR2 SVGIG (reference sequence). V gave up 2 bases and J gave up 8 bases, with 10 bases separating them. The CDR3 runs 12 residues. CDR3 sequence: CAWSLIPYTIYF. The CDR3 DNA is TGTGCCTGGAGTCTAATACCTTACACCATATATTTT.

CDR3 in amino acids: CASSPRDRGSYNEQFF. The DNA for the CDR3 is TGCGCCAGCAGCCCCCGGGACAGGGGTTCCTACAATGAGCAGTTCTTC. The V and J genes are TRBV5-1 and TRBJ2-1; 10 bases are shared with TRBD1. The CDR3 totals 16 residues. J was trimmed by 1 base and V by 4 bases; bases with no gene match: 5. Germline V gene sequence: CDR1 SGHRS, CDR2 YFSETQ. Full variable domain (rest looked up from reference TRBV5-1 and TRBJ2-1): KAGVTQTPRYLIKTRGQQVTLSCSPISGHRSVSWYQQTPGQGLQFLFEYFSETQRNKGNFPGRFSGRQFSNSRSEMNVSTLELGDSALYLCASSPRDRGSYNEQFFGPGTRLTVL.

This clone was seen only once. The genes are TRBV13 and TRBJ2-2; tentatively, D is TRBD2 (6 bases). CDR3 size: 17 residues. V lost 5 bases to trimming and J lost 1 base, with 17 bases between them. Germline V CDR1 and CDR2: PRHDT, FYEKMQ (reference sequence). CDR3 loop: CASSRTVGLLNTGELFF. DNA of the CDR3: TGTGCCAGCAGCCGCACCGTAGGACTATTGAACACCGGGGAGCTGTTTTTT.

The rearrangement joins TRBV18 to TRBJ1-1; D not certain. Trimming pared 2 bases from V and 6 bases from J, leaving 10 bases between. CDR1 is KGHSH and CDR2 is LQKENI in the germline V gene. The CDR3 is 13 amino acids. The CDR3 nucleotides are TGTGCCAGCTCACCAGGGAGGGTCCCTGAAGCTTTCTTT. It specifies CASSPGRVPEAFF. The whole variable domain, remainder taken from reference TRBV18 and TRBJ1-1, is NAGVMQNPRHLVRRRGQEARLRCSPMKGHSHVYWYRQLPEEGLKFMVYLQKENIIDESGMPKERFSAEFPKEGPSILRIQQVVRGDSAAYFCASSPGRVPEAFFGQGTRLTVV.

The chain links TRBV7-8 to TRBJ2-7, with TRBD2 matching over 11 bases. Germline V gives CDR1 SGHVS, CDR2 FQNEAQ. Germline trimming cut 4 bases from V and 3 bases from J; bases unmatched to any gene: 2. The CDR3 totals 14 residues. DNA for the CDR3: TGTGCCAGCAGCTCCCTAGCGGGAGGCTACGAGCAGTACTTC. Protein: CASSSLAGGYEQYF.

V usage is TRBV6-5 and J usage is TRBJ1-2, with D perhaps matching TRBD1 (5 bases). The CDR3 extends over 14 amino acids. CDR1 MNHEY and CDR2 SVGAGI come from the germline V gene. V lost 0 bases and J 7 bases, leaving 12 bases between the germline ends. Here the CDR3 reads CASSYSVRVGGYTF. The CDR3 bases are TGTGCCAGCAGTTACTCGGTCAGGGTGGGTGGCTACACCTTC.

This clone was counted ten times or more. The gene calls are TRBV4-1 and TRBJ2-1; D might be TRBD1 (6 bases). The V gene's germline CDR1 is MGHRA and CDR2 YSYEKL. The CDR3 is 15 residues long. V was trimmed by 4 bases and J by 6 bases, leaving 16 bases between them. The CDR3 is CASSRGLVGGNEQFF. The DNA for the CDR3 is TGCGCCAGCAGCCGAGGTTTAGTAGGGGGCAATGAGCAGTTCTTC.

V is TRBV20-1 and J is TRBJ2-3, with 10 bases aligning to TRBD2. CDR1 DFQATT and CDR2 SNEGSKA come from the germline V gene (reference sequence). V lost 3 bases and J lost 2; bases outside the gene matches: 8. The CDR3 consists of 16 residues. CDR3 region: CSASGLAGVSTDTQYF. CDR3 sequence (DNA): TGCAGTGCTAGTGGGCTAGCGGGAGTTTCCACAGATACGCAGTATTTT.

J is TRBJ2-2 and V is TRBV24-1, with D maybe TRBD2 (6 bases). This CDR3 spans 16 amino acids. V dropped 1 base and J dropped 2 bases, with 10 bases sitting between them. Germline CDR1 and CDR2: KGHDR and SFDVKD. This chain's CDR3 is CATSDLRTTNTGELFF. The CDR3, as DNA: TGTGCCACCAGTGATTTACGGACTACCAACACCGGGGAGCTGTTTTTT.

DNA for the CDR3: TGTGCCAGTAACCGGGACTTTTATACCTATGGCTACACCTTC. Amino acids: CASNRDFYTYGYTF. The chain couples TRBV19 to TRBJ1-2; maybe TRBD1 (5 bases). There are 14 residues in the CDR3. V was pared by 7 bases and J by 4 bases, with 16 bases between. Germline V gives CDR1 LNHDA, CDR2 SQIVND (reference sequence).

CDR3 protein: CASSHLAGVGANEQFF. In DNA, the CDR3 is TGTGCCAGTAGTCACCTAGCGGGAGTAGGGGCCAATGAGCAGTTCTTC. The V gene is TRBV19, the J gene TRBJ2-1, with 10 bases lining up with TRBD2. This CDR3 comprises 16 residues. Per the germline V gene, CDR1 is LNHDA and CDR2 is SQIVND (reference sequence). V shed 5 bases and J 6 bases; nucleotides not matched to a gene: 10.

The chain recombines TRBV29-1 with TRBJ1-2, with a weak D call TRBD1 (5 bases). The CDR3 totals 12 residues. Trimming left V 7 bases short and J 9 bases short, with 18 bases between. Germline V lookup: CDR1 SQVTM, CDR2 ANQGSEA. CDR3 sequence (DNA): TGCAGCGCTAATGGGGCAGGTGGCAGCTACACCTTC. As protein: CSANGAGGSYTF. The full variable domain, in which reference TRBV29-1 and TRBJ1-2 provide the parts outside the CDR3, is SAVISQKPSRDICQRGTSLTIQCQVDSQVTMMFWYRQQPGQSLTLIATANQGSEATYESGFVIDKFPISRPNLTFSTLTVSNMSPEDSSIYLCSANGAGGSYTFGSGTRLTVV.

This clone was found once. The chain joins TRBV28 to TRBJ1-5; D remains ambiguous. The CDR3 spans 15 residues. The V gene's germline CDR1 is MDHEN and CDR2 SYDVKM. Trimming pared 6 bases from V and 0 bases from J, leaving 12 bases between. The CDR3 protein is CASSSGTYSNQPQHF. The CDR3 DNA is TGTGCCAGCAGCTCCGGTACTTATAGCAATCAGCCCCAGCATTTT.

This chain joins TRBV14 and TRBJ1-1; 8 bases match TRBD1. The germline CDR1 and CDR2 sequences are SGHDN and FVKESK. V was clipped by 4 bases and J by 1 base; unmatched bases: 8. This CDR3 is built from 16 residues. The CDR3 DNA is TGTGCCAGCAGCCTTACGTCCGGGACAGGGAACACTGAAGCTTTCTTT. As protein: CASSLTSGTGNTEAFF.

The gene calls are TRBV19 and TRBJ2-5; D not certain. Germline values: CDR1 LNHDA, CDR2 SQIVND (reference sequence). The CDR3 consists of 15 residues. V was shortened by 3 bases and J by 5 bases, with 16 bases between the two germline ends. CDR3 sequence (DNA): TGTGCCAGTAGTATTGGATGGCCGACAATCGAGACCCAGTACTTC. Translation: CASSIGWPTIETQYF. Looking up the rest from reference TRBV19 and TRBJ2-5 gives the full variable domain: DGGITQSPKYLFRKEGQNVTLSCEQNLNHDAMYWYRQDPGQGLRLIYYSQIVNDFQKGDIAEGYSVSREKKESFPLTVTSAQKNPTAFYLCASSIGWPTIETQYFGPGTRLLVL.

In its sample, this clone was seen a few times. V and J are TRBV19 and TRBJ1-5, with D perhaps matching TRBD1 (5 bases). This CDR3 region has 15 residues. Germline V lookup: CDR1 LNHDA, CDR2 SQIVND (reference sequence). The V end lost 1 base, the J end lost 7 bases, and 14 bases lay between the germline ends. The CDR3 protein is CASSIGGRVKQPQHF. The CDR3 DNA sequence: TGTGCCAGTAGTATAGGTGGCAGGGTTAAACAGCCCCAGCATTTT.

This chain connects TRBV5-4 to TRBJ2-7; 13 bases fit TRBD2. The CDR3 is made up of 14 amino acids. V lost 4 bases, J lost 7 bases, and 5 bases stayed unmatched. Germline V CDR1 and CDR2: SGHNT, YYREEE (reference sequence). The DNA for the CDR3 is TGTGCCAGCAGCACCGGGGGACTAGCGGGAGAGCAGTACTTC. Encoded protein: CASSTGGLAGEQYF.

The chain couples TRBV4-1 to TRBJ1-2; possible D gene TRBD1, 6 bases. This CDR3 spans 13 amino acids. Germline V gives CDR1 MGHRA, CDR2 YSYEKL. V lost 6 bases, J lost 6 bases, and 14 bases lay in between. In DNA form, the CDR3 reads TGCGCCAGCAGGGCAGGGGAGTGGAATGGCTACACCTTC. Translated: CASRAGEWNGYTF.

This clone appeared a single time. CDR3: CASSEAGRRTDTQYF. CDR3 DNA: TGTGCCAGCAGCGAGGCCGGAAGGAGAACAGATACGCAGTATTTT. The chain has TRBV6-6 and TRBJ2-3; D gene uncertain. CDR1 MNHNY and CDR2 SVGAGI come from the germline V gene (reference sequence). V shed 6 bases and J shed 3 bases, with 16 bases lying between them. The CDR3 has 15 residues.